The 22 T cell receptor beta chains below come from one sample, sequenced in a study of CD8 T cells in ankylosing spondylitis. Each CDR3 protein is one row after TCRdb ran MiXCR on the 5' RACE reads. The sample lists 240,000 or so distinct CDR3 sequences, around 11% seen once, with 5.5% to 8% in the top ten. Sequencing input: blood, either unsorted or a sorted T cell fraction (not recorded which). These receptors were taken from a male donor with ankylosing spondylitis or in good health (not recorded which).

This clonotype has ten or more counts. The genes are TRBV5-6 and TRBJ2-3, with no clear D. Trimming removed 4 bases at V and 2 bases at J, with 11 bases between. Germline CDR1 and CDR2: SGHDT and YYEEEE. The CDR3 spans 14 residues. Here the CDR3 reads CASSDRGVTDTQYF. As DNA, the CDR3 is TGTGCCAGCAGCGACCGTGGGGTCACAGATACGCAGTATTTT.

The chain is built from TRBV7-2 and TRBJ2-1, with D perhaps TRBD2 (5 bases). Germline lookup yields CDR1 SGHTA and CDR2 FQGNSA. V lost 2 bases to trimming and J lost 0 bases, with 20 bases between them. The CDR3 extends over 19 amino acids. CDR3 bases: TGTGCCAGCAGCTTAAGCGGCCATGGTGGCGGAAACTCCTACAATGAGCAGTTCTTC. Translating it yields CASSLSGHGGGNSYNEQFF. Supplemented by reference TRBV7-2 and TRBJ2-1, the full variable domain reads GAGVSQSPSNKVTEKGKDVELRCDPISGHTALYWYRQSLGQGLEFLIYFQGNSAPDKSGLPSDRFSAERTGGSVSTLTIQRTQQEDSAVYLCASSLSGHGGGNSYNEQFFGPGTRLTVL.

This clonotype was counted many times. This rearrangement joins TRBV5-1 to TRBJ2-2; 7 nucleotides align to TRBD1. CDR1 is SGHRS and CDR2 is YFSETQ in the germline V gene. Unmatched junction bases numbered 2, after V lost 4 bases and J lost 2 bases. CDR3 length equals 14 residues. CDR3 nucleotide sequence: TGCGCCAGCAGCCGGGACAGAAACACCGGGGAGCTGTTTTTT. It encodes CASSRDRNTGELFF.

The rearrangement links TRBV29-1 to TRBJ1-1, with 7 bases that match TRBD1. This CDR3 is 16 amino acids long. Germline CDR1 SQVTM, CDR2 ANQGSEA. After removal of 4 bases from V and 0 bases from J, the junction contained 11 bases not matched to a gene. CDR3 in amino acids: CSVVGTGETLNTEAFF. CDR3 in DNA: TGCAGCGTTGTAGGTACAGGGGAAACTTTGAACACTGAAGCTTTCTTT.

This clonotype was seen at least ten times. This sequence joins TRBV11-2 and TRBJ1-3; D is unresolved. The germline CDR1 and CDR2 sequences are SGHAT and FQNNGV. The CDR3 consists of 14 residues. The germline V and J ends were trimmed by 5 bases and 3 bases, with 11 bases remaining between them. CDR3 coding DNA: TGTGCCAGCAGCCGTCGAAGTGATGGAAACACCATATATTTT. This encodes CASSRRSDGNTIYF.

The chain joins TRBV5-6 to TRBJ1-2; 11 bases are shared with TRBD1. Germline V gene sequence: CDR1 SGHDT, CDR2 YYEEEE. This CDR3 has 14 residues. Unmatched junction bases numbered 4, after V lost 3 bases and J lost 6 bases. The CDR3: CASSYPGQGDGYTF. CDR3 nucleotide sequence: TGTGCCAGCAGCTATCCGGGACAGGGGGATGGCTACACCTTC.

This clonotype was recorded many times. The chain recombines TRBV6-1 with TRBJ2-3; 9 nucleotides line up with TRBD2. The CDR3 contains 15 residues. CDR1 MNHNS and CDR2 SASEGT come from the germline V gene. After removal of 7 bases from V and 5 bases from J, the junction contained 10 bases not matched to a gene. The CDR3 DNA sequence: TGTGCCAGCACCACGGGACTAGCCGGTGGAGATACGCAGTATTTT. This encodes CASTTGLAGGDTQYF.

This clonotype was observed at least ten times. The chain links TRBV5-1 to TRBJ2-7; 13 bases line up with TRBD2. CDR1 and CDR2 from the germline V gene are SGHRS and YFSETQ. The CDR3 has 15 residues. The junction had 2 bases not matched to a gene; V was cut back by 0 bases and J by 5 bases. CDR3 nucleotides: TGCGCCAGCAGCTTGGGGACTAGCGGGAGCAACGAGCAGTACTTC. Residues: CASSLGTSGSNEQYF.

This clonotype was seen many times. The V call is TRBV5-1, the J call TRBJ2-1; possible D gene TRBD1, 6 bases. Germline V gives CDR1 SGHRS, CDR2 YFSETQ. This CDR3 is built from 15 residues. Deletions cut 4 bases from V and 6 bases from J, with 17 bases between. The CDR3 region has the DNA TGCGCCAGCAGCCAAGGGACAATGGCCCCCAATGAGCAGTTCTTC. Its translation is CASSQGTMAPNEQFF.

This clonotype was picked up many times. This chain uses TRBV20-1 with TRBJ1-6; the D is unclear. Trimming removed 5 bases from V and 8 bases from J, with 13 bases in between. Per germline, CDR1 DFQATT and CDR2 SNEGSKA (reference sequence). The CDR3 covers 13 residues. CDR3 in DNA: TGCAGTGCTCTAGTCCTGTTAGATTCACCCCTCCACTTT. Its translation is CSALVLLDSPLHF.

In its sample, this clonotype was seen many times. J is TRBJ1-1 and V is TRBV5-1, with 8 bases that match TRBD1. J was trimmed by 3 bases and V by 9 bases; bases with no gene match: 10. The V gene's germline CDR1 is SGHRS and CDR2 YFSETQ. The CDR3 contains 14 residues. The CDR3 DNA follows: TGCGCCACAAAGACAGGGGCAAGCGACACTGAAGCTTTCTTT. It codes for CATKTGASDTEAFF. Full variable domain (outside the CDR3, taken from reference TRBV5-1 and TRBJ1-1): KAGVTQTPRYLIKTRGQQVTLSCSPISGHRSVSWYQQTPGQGLQFLFEYFSETQRNKGNFPGRFSGRQFSNSRSEMNVSTLELGDSALYLCATKTGASDTEAFFGQGTRLTVV.

The chain is built from TRBV5-1 and TRBJ2-5, with TRBD2 matching over 12 bases. This CDR3 comprises 18 residues. Germline V gene lookup returns CDR1 SGHRS and CDR2 YFSETQ. J was trimmed by 5 bases and V by 4 bases; bases with no gene match: 15. Written as DNA, the CDR3 is TGCGCCAGCAGCCAACCCTTCCCTAGCGGGGGGGCGTACGAGACCCAGTACTTC. Translation: CASSQPFPSGGAYETQYF.

This clonotype was observed a handful of times. The DNA for the CDR3 is TGTGCCAGCAGATCGTCTTACAGGGGGGCGTATGAGACCCAGTACTTC. Its protein product is CASRSSYRGAYETQYF. The chain couples TRBV5-5 to TRBJ2-5; the match to TRBD1 covers 8 bases. CDR3 length equals 16 residues. Trimming at V came to 5 bases and at J to 5 bases, leaving 14 bases not matched to a gene. CDR1 is SGHKS and CDR2 is YYEKEE in the germline V gene (reference sequence).

The rearrangement uses TRBV5-1 and TRBJ2-1, with 9 bases aligning to TRBD2. Germline CDR1 and CDR2: SGHRS and YFSETQ. Trimming at V came to 3 bases and at J to 4 bases, leaving 2 bases not matched to a gene. The CDR3 is 14 amino acids. This CDR3 is CASSYSGGYNEQFF. In DNA form, the CDR3 reads TGCGCCAGCAGCTATAGCGGGGGTTACAATGAGCAGTTCTTC.

This clonotype was observed once. Mismatch with germline at one junction end may stem from a read error. The chain is built from TRBV20-1 and TRBJ1-4; D perhaps matches TRBD1 (6 bases). There are 17 residues in the CDR3. Germline V CDR1 and CDR2: DFQATT, SNEGSKA (reference sequence). The CDR3 DNA reads TGCTGTGCTAGGGGGGGCCGACAGGCATCAACTAATGAAAAACTGTTTTTT. Encoded protein: CCARGGRQASTNEKLFF.

Many counts were recorded for this clonotype. The chain links TRBV12-3 or TRBV12-4 to TRBJ2-5; TRBD2 might be the D (7 bases). The CDR3 sequence is 15 residues long. V shed 3 bases and J shed 5 bases, with 16 bases lying between them. The CDR3 region is CASSFVGGAGETQYF. In DNA, the CDR3 is TGTGCCAGCAGTTTTGTAGGGGGGGCCGGTGAGACCCAGTACTTC.

This clonotype was detected many times. The chain employs TRBV6-1 and TRBJ1-2; 8 bases match TRBD1. V trimming: 5 bases; J trimming: 2 bases; junction bases outside the gene matches: 1. The CDR3 totals 13 residues. Germline V gene sequence: CDR1 MNHNS, CDR2 SASEGT. The CDR3: CASSRDRNYGYTF. For the CDR3, the DNA is TGTGCCAGCAGTCGGGACAGGAACTATGGCTACACCTTC.

The rearrangement joins TRBV7-9 to TRBJ1-5; a possible D gene is TRBD1 (5 bases). Per the germline V gene, CDR1 is SEHNR and CDR2 is FQNEAQ (reference sequence). The CDR3 extends over 14 amino acids. V was pared by 0 bases and J by 3 bases, with 6 bases between. CDR3 sequence: CASSLAGTNQPQHF. As DNA, the CDR3 is TGTGCCAGCAGCTTAGCAGGGACCAATCAGCCCCAGCATTTT.

This clonotype was detected ten times or more. This rearrangement joins TRBV5-1 to TRBJ2-7; D might be TRBD2 (6 bases). CDR1 is SGHRS, CDR2 YFSETQ, per germline. The CDR3 totals 16 residues. V lost 0 bases to trimming and J lost 5 bases, with 18 bases between them. The CDR3 nucleotides are TGCGCCAGCAGCTTGGATCACCGGGCCACGGGGGACGAGCAGTACTTC. Amino acids: CASSLDHRATGDEQYF. Combining the CDR3 with reference TRBV5-1 and TRBJ2-7 gives the whole variable domain KAGVTQTPRYLIKTRGQQVTLSCSPISGHRSVSWYQQTPGQGLQFLFEYFSETQRNKGNFPGRFSGRQFSNSRSEMNVSTLELGDSALYLCASSLDHRATGDEQYFGPGTRLTVT.

The chain joins TRBV11-2 to TRBJ2-3, with D unresolved. The V end was cut by 5 bases, the J end by 0 bases, with 9 bases between. The CDR3 contains 14 residues. Germline loops: CDR1 SGHAT, CDR2 FQNNGV. The CDR3 DNA is TGTGCCAGCAGCGACATAGGTAGCACAGATACGCAGTATTTT. It translates to CASSDIGSTDTQYF.

This clonotype was detected a few times. V usage is TRBV28 and J usage is TRBJ2-7; TRBD1 matches 8 bases. Germline lookup yields CDR1 MDHEN and CDR2 SYDVKM. The ends lost 6 bases at V and 5 bases at J; junction bases unmatched: 9. The CDR3 extends over 14 amino acids. The CDR3 nucleotides read TGTGCCAGCAGACCTGACAGGGGCTTAGACGAGCAGTACTTC. It specifies CASRPDRGLDEQYF.

This clonotype was picked up many times. The CDR3 sequence: CSVAARGSGSMNEQFF. CDR3 nucleotides: TGCAGCGTTGCCGCCCGAGGTAGCGGGAGCATGAATGAGCAGTTCTTC. The chain uses TRBV29-1 and TRBJ2-1, with 9 bases matching TRBD2. Trimming took 4 bases from V and 7 from J; bases not matched to a gene: 14. Germline V gene lookup returns CDR1 SQVTM and CDR2 ANQGSEA. The CDR3 sequence is 16 residues long.